The entry below gives a single T cell receptor (beta chain) sequence along with its context. What it recognizes is unknown. The CDR3 length is 14 residues. Germline trimming cut 0 bases from V and 7 bases from J; bases unmatched to any gene: 5. Per the germline V gene, CDR1 is ENHRY and CDR2 is SYGVKD. The whole isolated RNA underwent reverse transcription, so sequencing captured expressed TCRB transcripts. Sequencing was performed with immunoSEQ multiplex PCR; in TCRdb, only in-frame clones are kept and a portion is missing. Of some 350,000 clones in the sample, 8.5% to 10% were seen once. The sample belongs to a study of beta chain features in type 1 diabetes. Findings and limits, study-wide: Moderate yet significant TCRB CDR3 shortening was seen in Type 1 diabetes patients in all four CD4+ subsets.

V is TRBV10-3 and J is TRBJ1-2; 7 bases align to TRBD1. Input material: central memory CD4+ T cells from blood. The receptor was isolated from a man younger than 45 with type 1 diabetes. Here the CDR3 DNA reads TGTGCCATCAGTGAGTCCGAGACAGGGTCTGGCTACACCTTC. Translating it yields CAISESETGSGYTF.